These T cell receptor beta chains were read from a single sample in a study of shared clonotypes between healthy human individuals. Clones were sequenced by immunoSEQ multiplex PCR, and TCRdb holds only the in-frame ones, with some missing. The sample includes around 2,000,000 clones, about 95% of them seen just once. Sequenced: naive CD8+ T cells sorted from blood. These TCRs come from a man aged 18 to 29 in good health. The CDR3 runs from the conserved cysteine through the conserved F or W. The D gene is left open where the match is weak. A row's size may be missing; if present it is once, few, many or a size class.

size,V,J,D,CDR3,DNA
once,TRBV9,TRBJ2-1,.,CASSGDNEQFF,TGTGCCAGCAGTGGGGACAATGAGCAGTTCTTC
.,TRBV19,TRBJ1-3,.,CASSIPLPSGNTIYF,TGTGCCAGTAGTATCCCGCTACCCTCTGGAAACACCATATATTTT
.,TRBV7-8,TRBJ2-3,TRBD2,CASSLGSGSGTDTQYF,TGTGCCAGCAGCTTAGGCAGCGGGAGCGGCACAGATACGCAGTATTTT
.,TRBV30,TRBJ1-6,.,CAWSAPLDNYNSPLHF,TGTGCCTGGAGTGCCCCCCTTGACAATTATAATTCACCCCTCCACTTT
.,TRBV6-5,TRBJ1-4,.,CASSYSAGFEKLFF,TGTGCCAGCAGTTACTCGGCAGGGTTCGAAAAACTGTTTTTT
.,TRBV27,TRBJ2-1,.,CASTPSEGEHTHNEQFF,TGTGCCAGCACACCCTCAGAGGGGGAACACACACACAATGAGCAGTTCTTC
.,TRBV5-6,TRBJ2-7,.,CASSLVKGEQYF,TGTGCCAGCAGCTTGGTTAAGGGCGAGCAGTACTTC
.,TRBV5-4,TRBJ2-1,TRBD1,CASSWAGTGIYNEQFF,TGTGCCAGCAGCTGGGCCGGGACAGGGATATACAATGAGCAGTTCTTC
.,TRBV7-2,TRBJ2-3,.,CASSLQMAQYF,TGTGCCAGCAGCCTTCAGATGGCGCAGTATTTT
.,TRBV20-1,TRBJ1-2,.,CSASVQGFTF,TGCAGTGCTAGTGTACAGGGTTTCACCTTC
.,TRBV6-5,TRBJ2-7,.,CASRPGHGLEQYF,TGTGCCAGCAGGCCGGGACATGGTTTAGAGCAGTACTTC
.,TRBV5-5,TRBJ1-5,.,CASSLETPRSYSNQPQHF,TGTGCCAGCAGCTTGGAAACTCCCAGAAGCTATAGCAATCAGCCCCAGCATTTT
.,TRBV2,TRBJ1-1,.,CASSAHRDPPLNTEAFF,TGTGCCAGCAGTGCACACAGGGATCCTCCCTTGAACACTGAAGCTTTCTTT
.,TRBV6-5,TRBJ2-1,TRBD2,CASSYIAGYYNEQFF,TGTGCCAGCAGTTACATAGCGGGGTACTACAATGAGCAGTTCTTC
.,TRBV7-2,TRBJ2-1,.,CASSLDGGIYNEQFF,TGTGCCAGCAGCTTAGATGGCGGGATATACAATGAGCAGTTCTTC
.,TRBV6-5,TRBJ1-1,.,CASSYREGVNTEAFF,TGTGCCAGCAGTTACCGTGAAGGGGTGAACACTGAAGCTTTCTTT
.,TRBV6-6,TRBJ2-2,.,CASSRISYAGELFF,TGTGCCAGCAGCCGGATAAGCTACGCCGGGGAGCTGTTTTTT
.,TRBV28,TRBJ2-7,.,CASSRDNSYEQYF,TGTGCCAGCAGTCGGGACAACTCCTACGAGCAGTACTTC
once,TRBV2,TRBJ2-7,TRBD2,CASSEGPGGYEQYF,TGTGCCAGCAGTGAAGGTCCGGGGGGTTACGAGCAGTACTTC
.,TRBV2,TRBJ2-5,.,CASSDLSETQYF,TGTGCCAGCAGTGACCTCAGTGAGACCCAGTACTTC
.,TRBV7-9,TRBJ1-4,TRBD1,CASSLTRGDSNEKLFF,TGTGCCAGCAGCTTAACCCGGGGGGACAGTAATGAAAAACTGTTTTTT
few,TRBV4-1,TRBJ1-2,.,CASSQERGAGYGYTF,TGCGCCAGCAGCCAGGAACGAGGGGCGGGCTATGGCTACACCTTC
.,TRBV11-2,TRBJ1-6,.,CASSLGSGANNSPLHF,TGTGCCAGCAGCTTAGGATCAGGGGCGAATAATTCACCCCTCCACTTT
.,TRBV13,TRBJ2-1,.,CASSLGYGGEQFF,TGTGCCAGCAGCTTAGGGTATGGCGGGGAGCAGTTCTTC
.,TRBV6-1,TRBJ2-5,.,CASEEFGPQTETQYF,TGTGCCAGCGAGGAATTCGGACCACAGACTGAGACCCAGTACTTC
.,TRBV7-6,TRBJ2-1,.,CASSFGHPATYNEQFF,TGTGCCAGCAGCTTCGGACACCCCGCAACCTACAATGAGCAGTTCTTC
.,TRBV27,TRBJ1-2,.,CASSGGRGWDGYTF,TGTGCCAGCAGTGGGGGACGTGGATGGGATGGCTACACCTTC
once,TRBV30,TRBJ2-3,TRBD2,CAWSEVSLAGASGGTDTQYF,TGTGCCTGGAGCGAGGTCTCGCTAGCGGGAGCCAGTGGGGGGACAGATACGCAGTATTTT
.,TRBV6-6,TRBJ1-5,.,CASSSDQPQHF,TGTGCCAGCAGTTCCGATCAGCCCCAGCATTTT
.,TRBV7-9,TRBJ2-3,.,CASSEIAVTDTQYF,TGTGCCAGCAGCGAAATAGCGGTCACAGATACGCAGTATTTT
.,TRBV4-2,TRBJ2-7,.,CASSQSYVLDYEQYF,TGTGCCAGCAGCCAATCCTACGTGCTGGACTACGAGCAGTACTTC
.,TRBV5-6,TRBJ2-7,.,CASSPTLASEQYF,TGTGCCAGCAGCCCTACACTAGCCTCCGAGCAGTACTTC
.,TRBV6-5,TRBJ2-7,TRBD2,CASSSGGSYEQYF,TGTGCCAGCAGTTCGGGGGGCTCCTACGAGCAGTACTTC
.,TRBV2,TRBJ2-7,.,CASSDGQGFSEQYF,TGTGCCAGCAGTGACGGACAAGGTTTTAGCGAGCAGTACTTC
.,TRBV4-1,TRBJ2-7,.,CASSQGGQGSYEQYF,TGCGCCAGCAGCCAAGGGGGCCAGGGTTCCTACGAGCAGTACTTC
.,TRBV7-8,TRBJ2-3,TRBD2,CASSSHPGTSGRAGTDTQYF,TGTGCCAGCAGCTCGCACCCCGGGACTAGCGGGAGGGCCGGCACAGATACGCAGTATTTT
.,TRBV28,TRBJ2-1,.,CASSPEGDNLWSQFF,TGTGCCAGCAGTCCGGAGGGGGACAATCTTTGGTCGCAGTTCTTC
.,TRBV28,TRBJ2-7,.,CASSLPPRRGRIHEQYF,TGTGCCAGCAGTTTACCCCCCCGGAGGGGGCGCATCCACGAGCAGTACTTC
.,TRBV27,TRBJ1-1,.,CASSLWGAEAFF,TGTGCCAGCAGTTTATGGGGCGCTGAAGCTTTCTTT
.,TRBV7-2,TRBJ1-4,.,CASSLAETTNEKLFF,TGTGCCAGCAGCTTAGCCGAGACAACTAATGAAAAACTGTTTTTT
.,TRBV4-3,TRBJ2-7,.,CASSQEVGGIYEQYF,TGCGCCAGCAGCCAAGAGGTTGGCGGGATCTACGAGCAGTACTTC
.,TRBV27,TRBJ1-1,TRBD1,CASSLDRAGTEAFF,TGTGCCAGCAGTTTAGACAGGGCAGGAACTGAAGCTTTCTTT
.,TRBV5-4,TRBJ2-7,.,CASSSSYGVEQYF,TGTGCCAGCAGCTCCTCATACGGGGTCGAGCAGTACTTC
.,TRBV12-5,TRBJ1-1,.,CASEGDGTEAFF,TGTGCTAGTGAGGGGGATGGGACTGAAGCTTTCTTT
.,TRBV7-2,TRBJ2-3,TRBD2,CASSLASGDPTDTQYF,TGTGCCAGCAGCTTAGCCAGCGGGGACCCCACAGATACGCAGTATTTT
.,TRBV28,TRBJ2-3,.,CASRPTEGDTQYF,TGTGCCAGCAGACCTACAGAGGGGGATACGCAGTATTTT
.,TRBV21-1,TRBJ1-5,.,CASRKEPRQSYSNQPQHF,TGTGCCAGCAGAAAGGAGCCGAGACAGTCTTATAGCAATCAGCCCCAGCATTTT
.,TRBV19,TRBJ2-7,.,CASSIGQYPYEQYF,TGTGCCAGTAGTATCGGTCAGTATCCCTACGAGCAGTACTTC
.,TRBV13,TRBJ2-1,.,CASSPPSVNEQFF,TGTGCCAGCAGCCCCCCTTCGGTGAATGAGCAGTTCTTC
.,TRBV6-5,TRBJ2-1,TRBD1,CASSPGQETNEQFF,TGTGCCAGCAGTCCGGGACAGGAGACCAATGAGCAGTTCTTC
many,TRBV27,TRBJ2-7,TRBD2,CASSFGGAPYEQYF,TGTGCCAGCAGTTTCGGGGGGGCCCCCTACGAGCAGTACTTC
.,TRBV5-1,TRBJ2-2,.,CASSLLDMNTGELFF,TGCGCCAGCAGCTTGCTAGACATGAACACCGGGGAGCTGTTTTTT
.,TRBV4-1,TRBJ1-5,.,CASSLTVVNQPQHF,TGCGCCAGCAGCCTGACAGTTGTTAATCAGCCCCAGCATTTT
.,TRBV2,TRBJ1-1,.,CASKRPSAEAFF,TGTGCCAGCAAACGGCCCTCTGCTGAAGCTTTCTTT
.,TRBV7-8,TRBJ2-7,TRBD2,CASSLDPAGGPYEQYF,TGTGCCAGCAGCTTAGATCCAGCGGGGGGGCCTTACGAGCAGTACTTC